What follows is one T cell receptor beta chain and its context. This entry is derived from a study of long-term antiretroviral therapy in people with HIV. Investigators performed immunoSEQ version v3.0 at survey level. In sequencing, about 40,000-50,000 T-cell genomes per sample were targeted. The protocol was immunoSEQ multiplex PCR, while the TCRdb copy is restricted to in-frame clones and leaves out a portion. The data contain under 30,000 clones, over 75% of them singletons. V trimming: 0 bases; J trimming: 1 base; junction bases outside the gene matches: 6. Germline V gives CDR1 SGHDT, CDR2 YYEEEE. The CDR3 runs to 16 residues.

V and J are TRBV5-6 and TRBJ2-5; 7 bases match TRBD1. Sequenced material: unsorted PBMCs, taken 1.1 years before starting antiretroviral therapy. The sequence came from a woman in her twenties or thirties with HIV. The CDR3 spells CASSLALTGFQETQYF. The CDR3, as DNA: TGTGCCAGCAGCTTGGCTTTGACAGGGTTCCAAGAGACCCAGTACTTC.